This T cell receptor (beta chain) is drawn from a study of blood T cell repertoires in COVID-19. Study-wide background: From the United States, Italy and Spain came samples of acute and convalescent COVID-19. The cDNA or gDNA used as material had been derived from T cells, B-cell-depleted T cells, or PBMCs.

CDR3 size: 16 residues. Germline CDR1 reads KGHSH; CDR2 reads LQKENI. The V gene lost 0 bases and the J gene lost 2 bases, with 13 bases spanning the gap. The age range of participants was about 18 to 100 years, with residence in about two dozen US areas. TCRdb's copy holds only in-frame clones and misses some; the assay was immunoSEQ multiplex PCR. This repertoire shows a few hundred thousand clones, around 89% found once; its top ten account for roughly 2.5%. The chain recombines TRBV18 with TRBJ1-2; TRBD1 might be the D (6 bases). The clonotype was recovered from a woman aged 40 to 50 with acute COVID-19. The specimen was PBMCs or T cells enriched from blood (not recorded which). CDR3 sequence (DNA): TGTGCCAGCTCACCACCGTTGGGACACACCAACTATGGCTACACCTTC. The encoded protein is CASSPPLGHTNYGYTF.